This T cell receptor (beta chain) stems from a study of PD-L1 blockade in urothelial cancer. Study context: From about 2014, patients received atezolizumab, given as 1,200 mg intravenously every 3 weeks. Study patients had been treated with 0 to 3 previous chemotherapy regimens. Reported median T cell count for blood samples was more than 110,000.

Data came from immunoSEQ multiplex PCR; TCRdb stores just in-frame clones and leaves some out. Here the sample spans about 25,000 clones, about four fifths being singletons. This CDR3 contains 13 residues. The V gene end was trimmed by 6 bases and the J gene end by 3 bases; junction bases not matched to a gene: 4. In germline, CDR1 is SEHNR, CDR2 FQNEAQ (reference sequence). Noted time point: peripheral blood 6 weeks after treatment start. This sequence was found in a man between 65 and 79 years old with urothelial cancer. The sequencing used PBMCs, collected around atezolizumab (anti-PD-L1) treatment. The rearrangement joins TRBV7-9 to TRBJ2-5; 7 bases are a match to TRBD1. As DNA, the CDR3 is TGTGCCAGCAGTTTTACAGGGGAAGAGACCCAGTACTTC. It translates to CASSFTGEETQYF.